In this sample, the clone carrying this TCR beta chain turned up a few times. This sample is part of a study of early stage breast cancer tumors. The table came from immunoSEQ multiplex PCR; TCRdb's copy has only in-frame clones and leaves some out. The sample contains around 53,000 clones, over 80% of which appear only once. From germline, CDR1 is LNHDA and CDR2 SQIVND (reference sequence). The J segment lost 4 bases and the V segment lost 6 bases, leaving 7 bases of the junction unmatched. This CDR3 is built from 15 residues. The sample comprised blood. The TCR originated in a person aged 65 to 79 with breast cancer. This chain joins TRBV19 and TRBJ2-3; 10 bases are a match to TRBD2. The CDR3 loop reads CASRKREGQADTQYF. Written as DNA, the CDR3 is TGTGCCAGTAGGAAGCGGGAGGGCCAGGCAGATACGCAGTATTTT.